Below, 8 T cell receptor beta chains from the same sample are listed, as sequenced in a study of pediatric ulcerative colitis. This table comes from immunoSEQ multiplex PCR, and its TCRdb copy is limited to in-frame clones, with some not included. The table shows tens of thousands of clones, with 55% to 85% occurring only once. During colonoscopy, one to two rectal pinch biopsies were collected. The material sequenced was gut tissue. The receptor source for this set is a boy between 5 and 17 years old with severe ulcerative colitis.

V is TRBV19 and J is TRBJ1-4; the D is unclear. The V and J ends lost 6 bases and 7 bases respectively, with 21 bases between them. The CDR3 covers 16 residues. Germline-derived CDR1 and CDR2 are LNHDA and SQIVND (reference sequence). CDR3 region: CASRLSSAPRAEKLFF. In DNA, the CDR3 is TGTGCCAGTAGGCTCTCTTCGGCCCCCCGGGCTGAAAAACTGTTTTTT.

The chain employs TRBV4-2 and TRBJ1-6, with D possibly TRBD1 on 5 matching bases. The length of the CDR3 is 13 residues. The V gene lost 1 base and the J gene lost 8 bases, with 6 bases spanning the gap. Per the germline V gene, CDR1 is LGHNA and CDR2 is YNFKEQ. The CDR3 DNA reads as TGTGCCAGCAGCCAAGTCAGGGATTCACCCCTCCACTTT. Residues: CASSQVRDSPLHF.

This clone showed up just a few times. The rearrangement links TRBV2 to TRBJ1-1, with 7 bases lining up with TRBD1. The germline V gene has CDR1 SNHLY and CDR2 FYNNEI. Trimming cost V 5 bases and J 3 bases; bases outside gene matches: 18. The CDR3 contains 18 residues. In DNA, the CDR3 is TGTGCCAGCAGTCAACAACAGACAGGGAGGGGACGAGACACTGAAGCTTTCTTT. This gives the protein CASSQQQTGRGRDTEAFF. The whole variable domain, remainder taken from reference TRBV2 and TRBJ1-1, is EPEVTQTPSHQVTQMGQEVILRCVPISNHLYFYWYRQILGQKVEFLVSFYNNEISEKSEIFDDQFSVERPDGSNFTLKIRSTKLEDSAMYFCASSQQQTGRGRDTEAFFGQGTRLTVV.

This rearrangement joins TRBV10-1 to TRBJ2-1; TRBD1 matches at 7 bases. This CDR3 has 15 residues. With 0 bases clipped from V and 8 bases from J, the junction kept 7 bases outside the gene matches. Germline assignment: CDR1 WNHNN and CDR2 SYGVQD (reference sequence). The CDR3 loop is CASSESPTGRDEQFF. As DNA, the CDR3 is TGCGCCAGCAGTGAGTCTCCGACAGGGCGCGATGAGCAGTTCTTC.

This clone was seen a handful of times. The chain has TRBV6-6 and TRBJ2-5; unclear D gene. This CDR3 spans 13 amino acids. Trimming took off 6 bases at V and 3 bases at J, with 11 bases between the two ends. CDR1 is MNHNY, CDR2 SVGAGI, per germline (reference sequence). The CDR3: CASRPWLEETQYF. For the CDR3, the DNA is TGTGCCAGCAGGCCGTGGCTGGAAGAGACCCAGTACTTC.

The CDR3 loop is CASSGTNSYNEQFF. The CDR3 nucleotides are TGCGCCAGCAGTGGAACAAACTCCTACAATGAGCAGTTCTTC. The chain recombines TRBV10-1 with TRBJ2-1, with D hard to call. This CDR3 contains 14 residues. Germline CDR1 and CDR2: WNHNN and SYGVQD (reference sequence). Trimming removed 4 bases from V and 0 bases from J, with 7 bases in between.

The rearrangement links TRBV25-1 to TRBJ2-1; TRBD2 matches at 8 bases. The junction had 6 bases not matched to a gene; V was cut back by 7 bases and J by 7 bases. Germline CDR1 is MGHDK and CDR2 is SYGVNS. The CDR3 extends over 13 amino acids. CDR3 residues: CASTIAGKNEQFF. As DNA, the CDR3 is TGTGCCAGCACTATAGCGGGGAAAAATGAGCAGTTCTTC.

This clone counts as medium-sized. The chain combines TRBV19 with TRBJ2-2; 8 bases fit TRBD2. Losses at the gene ends were 8 bases for V and 2 bases for J; bases not matched to a gene: 7. The V gene's germline CDR1 is LNHDA and CDR2 SQIVND (reference sequence). This CDR3 has 15 residues. The CDR3: CASPSGGVNTGELFF. The CDR3 DNA sequence: TGTGCCAGTCCATCCGGGGGGGTTAACACCGGGGAGCTGTTTTTT.